Following are 15 T cell receptor beta chains from one sample sequenced in a study of T cell clonality in common variable immunodeficiency. Measured with immunoSEQ multiplex PCR; TCRdb has only the in-frame clones, and not every one. The repertoire consists of tens of thousands of clones, none detected only once. Sequencing input: peripheral blood mononuclear cells. Receptors were obtained from a person between 18 and 75 years old in good health.

This clone showed up many times. The read ends 3 residues early relative to the CDR3; the germline J gene fills the gap. The chain is built from TRBV12-3 or TRBV12-4 and TRBJ2-3, with 9 positions matching TRBD2. This CDR3 comprises 16 residues. With 7 bases clipped from V and 5 bases from J, the junction kept 13 bases outside the gene matches. Here the CDR3 reads CASNIWAGGPGDTQYF. The DNA read from the CDR3 is TGTGCCAGCAATATTTGGGCGGGAGGGCCGGGAGATACG.

This clone was seen at least ten times. The CDR3 bases that were read are TGTGCCAGCAGCCAAGATTTCAGACAGGGAGGCTCCTACGAG. Protein: CASSQDFRQGGSYE. The entire CDR3 sequence reads CASSQDFRQGGSYEQYF. The rearrangement joins TRBV14 to TRBJ2-7, with D perhaps matching TRBD1 (7 bases). The read terminates 3 residues ahead of where the CDR3 ends, so the germline J gene completes it. The CDR3 contains 17 residues. From germline, CDR1 is SGHDN and CDR2 FVKESK. V lost 0 bases to trimming and J lost 0 bases, with 15 bases between them.

About this clone: Read coverage stops 3 residues before the CDR3 terminus; the germline J gene supplies the remainder. The chain recombines TRBV19 with TRBJ1-5, with D tentatively TRBD1 (5 bases). The CDR3 spans 16 residues. CDR1 is LNHDA and CDR2 is SQIVND in the germline V gene (reference sequence). CDR3 protein: CASSPMNRGATRPQHF. The sequenced part of the CDR3 DNA is TGTGCCAGTAGTCCCATGAATAGAGGGGCTACAAGACCC.

There are many counts of this clone. Coverage ceases 3 residues before the CDR3 finishes, and the germline J gene fills in the end. This chain links TRBV19 with TRBJ2-5; D possibly corresponds to TRBD1 (6 bases). V was cut by 7 bases and J by 4 bases, with 13 bases left in between. The CDR3 runs 13 residues. The germline V gene has CDR1 LNHDA and CDR2 SQIVND (reference sequence). Incomplete CDR3 DNA: TGTGCCAGTACCATGACAGGAAGAGAGACC. This sequence encodes CASTMTGRET. The whole CDR3 sequence reads CASTMTGRETQYF.

This clone was recorded many times. The CDR3 end lies 3 residues beyond the end of the read and is filled in from the germline J gene. The rearrangement joins TRBV6-2 or TRBV6-3 to TRBJ1-1; TRBD1 aligns across 7 bases. Unmatched junction bases numbered 8, after V lost 6 bases and J lost 1 base. Looked up from germline, CDR1 is MNHEY and CDR2 is SVGEGT. This CDR3 region has 15 residues. CDR3 residues: CASRTGQEGNTEAFF. CDR3 DNA, as far as it was read: TGTGCCAGCAGAACCGGACAGGAAGGGAACACTGAA.

This clone was counted ten times or more. The CDR3 goes on 3 residues after the read ends, and that part is filled in from the germline J gene. The genes are TRBV4-2 and TRBJ2-5; 13 bases are shared with TRBD2. Losses at the gene ends were 4 bases for V and 0 bases for J; bases not matched to a gene: 11. The CDR3 consists of 19 residues. Germline CDR1 is LGHNA and CDR2 is YNFKEQ. The CDR3 protein is CASSLISLTSGGDQETQYF. CDR3 DNA, as far as it was read: TGTGCCAGCAGCCTGATCAGCCTAACTAGCGGGGGGGACCAAGAGACC.

This clone was counted ten times or more. The read ends 3 residues early relative to the CDR3; the germline J gene fills the gap. This chain connects TRBV7-9 to TRBJ2-1, with a weak D call TRBD1 (6 bases). This CDR3 is built from 15 residues. The V gene's germline CDR1 is SEHNR and CDR2 FQNEAQ (reference sequence). Between the trimmed V and J ends, which lost 4 bases and 3 bases, there was a span of 13 bases. The covered CDR3 bases are TGTGCCAGCAGCTCCGGACAGAATAACTACAATGAG. It encodes CASSSGQNNYNE. The complete CDR3 reads CASSSGQNNYNEQFF.

This clone was detected ten times or more. The read ends 3 residues shy of where the CDR3 ends; the end is completed using the germline J gene. V is TRBV30 and J is TRBJ1-2; D is unresolved. This CDR3 region has 13 residues. The V end lost 0 bases, the J end lost 7 bases, and 12 bases lay between the germline ends. Germline loops: CDR1 GTSNPN, CDR2 SVGIG (reference sequence). The CDR3 is CAWSVLSQTGYTF. CDR3 DNA (partial): TGTGCCTGGAGTGTATTAAGCCAAACTGGC.

This clone was picked up many times. The read comes to an end 3 residues before the CDR3 does, leaving the germline J gene to fill in the end. This chain links TRBV20-1 with TRBJ2-1; 9 bases map to TRBD2. CDR3 size: 14 residues. V shed 3 bases and J 8 bases; nucleotides not matched to a gene: 8. The germline CDR1 and CDR2 sequences are DFQATT and SNEGSKA (reference sequence). The CDR3 here is CSARVQRGADEQFF. CDR3 bases read: TGCAGTGCTAGGGTACAGCGGGGGGCGGATGAG.

This clone was recorded at least ten times. The observed sequence ends 3 residues before the CDR3 terminus, with the missing tail filled in from the germline J gene. The V and J genes are TRBV19 and TRBJ2-5; TRBD1 agrees at 10 bases. This CDR3 region has 15 residues. Germline V CDR1 and CDR2: LNHDA, SQIVND (reference sequence). Trimming removed 5 bases from V and 6 bases from J; junction bases left unmatched: 9. CDR3 DNA (partial): TGTGCCAGTAGTCCAGGGACAGGGGTTGTGAAGACC. The encoded protein is CASSPGTGVVKT. The CDR3, in full, reads CASSPGTGVVKTQYF.

There are many counts of this clone. The CDR3 end lies 3 residues beyond the end of the read and is filled in from the germline J gene. This rearrangement joins TRBV9 to TRBJ1-3; 7 bases are a match to TRBD1. J lost 1 base, V lost 3 bases, and 4 bases had no gene match. This CDR3 has 15 residues. CDR1 SGDLS and CDR2 YYNGEE come from the germline V gene. Here the CDR3 reads CASSASTGSGNTIYF. Partial CDR3 DNA: TGTGCCAGCAGCGCCTCGACAGGGTCTGGAAACACC.

About this clone itself: The sequenced fragment ends 3 residues before the CDR3 boundary, so the rest is inferred from the germline J gene. This chain uses TRBV6-2 or TRBV6-3 with TRBJ1-2; 7 nucleotides agree with TRBD1. The CDR3 has 14 residues. The germline V gene encodes CDR1 MNHEY and CDR2 SVGEGT. The CDR3 bases that were read are TGTGCCAGCAGGGGAGGGGGCAGTAACTACGAC. Protein: CASRGGGSNYD. The CDR3 in its entirety is CASRGGGSNYDYTF.

This clone has just a few counts. This may stem from a read error, because a much larger clone lies one nucleotide away. The sequence runs out 3 residues before the end of the CDR3; the remainder is reconstructed from the germline J gene. This chain uses TRBV5-1 with TRBJ2-5; TRBD2 aligns across 15 bases. CDR1 is SGHRS and CDR2 is YFSETQ in the germline V gene. The CDR3 is 18 residues long. CDR3 DNA (partial): TGCGCCAGCAGCGAAGGACTAGCGGGAGGGAGGGGTACAGATACC. Translated, it gives CASSEGLAGGRGTDT. The whole CDR3 region reads CASSEGLAGGRGTDTQYF.

This clone appeared many times. The read ends 3 residues before the CDR3 terminus; that terminus is restored from the germline J gene. The chain recombines TRBV20-1 with TRBJ1-1; D remains unclear. The germline V gene has CDR1 DFQATT and CDR2 SNEGSKA (reference sequence). The CDR3 consists of 13 residues. Deletions cut 0 bases from V and 1 base from J, with 6 bases between. The CDR3 bases that were read are TGCAGTGCTAGAGACCTCCGGAACACTGAA. It specifies CSARDLRNTE. The full CDR3 protein reads CSARDLRNTEAFF.

As regards this clone: The read ends 3 residues shy of where the CDR3 ends; the end is completed using the germline J gene. The chain links TRBV5-1 to TRBJ2-1; D is possibly TRBD2 (6 bases). V was trimmed by 4 bases and J by 3 bases, leaving 17 bases between them. The CDR3 covers 16 residues. Germline-derived CDR1 and CDR2 are SGHRS and YFSETQ. The CDR3 loop is CASSVGTSELYNEQFF. The sequenced CDR3 bases are TGCGCCAGCAGCGTCGGGACTTCCGAACTCTACAATGAG.